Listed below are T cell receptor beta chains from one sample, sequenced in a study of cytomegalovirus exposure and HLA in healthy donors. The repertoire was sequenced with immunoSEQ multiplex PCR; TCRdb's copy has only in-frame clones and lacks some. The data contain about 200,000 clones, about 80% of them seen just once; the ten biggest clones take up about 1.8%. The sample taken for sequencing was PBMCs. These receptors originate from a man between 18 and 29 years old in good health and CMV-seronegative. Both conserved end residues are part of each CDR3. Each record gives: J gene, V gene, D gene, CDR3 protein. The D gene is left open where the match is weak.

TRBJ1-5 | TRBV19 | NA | CASSMWAVQNQPQHF
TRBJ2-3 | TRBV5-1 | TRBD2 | CASSSGLAGGHRSTDTQYF
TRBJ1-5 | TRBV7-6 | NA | CASSLGTGPISNQPQHF
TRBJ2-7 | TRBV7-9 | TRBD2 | CASSPTGLAGGPNEQYF
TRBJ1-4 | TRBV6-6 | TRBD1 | CASSFSRGRNEKLFF
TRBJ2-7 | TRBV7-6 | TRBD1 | CASSLQGALYEQYF
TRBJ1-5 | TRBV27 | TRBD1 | CASMRGQGNQPQHF
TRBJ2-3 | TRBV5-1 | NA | CASSLRQNTDTQYF
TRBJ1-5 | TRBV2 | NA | CASSEDWTNQPQHF
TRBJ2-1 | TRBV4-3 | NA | CASSQAITKFSPYNEQFF
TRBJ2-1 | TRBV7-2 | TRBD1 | CASSLLTGVEQFF